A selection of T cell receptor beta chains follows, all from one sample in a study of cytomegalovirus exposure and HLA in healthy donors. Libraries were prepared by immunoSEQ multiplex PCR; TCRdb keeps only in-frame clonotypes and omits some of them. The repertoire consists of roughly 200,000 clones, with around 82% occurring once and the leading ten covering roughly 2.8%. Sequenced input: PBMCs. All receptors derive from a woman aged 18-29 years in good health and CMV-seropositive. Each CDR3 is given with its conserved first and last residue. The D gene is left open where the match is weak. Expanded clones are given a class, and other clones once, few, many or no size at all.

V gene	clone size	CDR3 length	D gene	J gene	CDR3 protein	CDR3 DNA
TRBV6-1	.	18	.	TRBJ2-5	CASSEALWGGPNQETQYF	TGTGCCAGCAGTGAAGCCCTATGGGGGGGGCCGAACCAAGAGACCCAGTACTTC
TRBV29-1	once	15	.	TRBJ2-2	CSVDLRESIAGELFF	TGCAGCGTTGACCTCAGGGAATCTATTGCCGGGGAGCTGTTTTTT
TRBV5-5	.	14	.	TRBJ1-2	CASSWELQAYGYTF	TGTGCCAGCAGCTGGGAACTACAGGCCTATGGCTACACCTTC
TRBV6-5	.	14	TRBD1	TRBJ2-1	CASSPSGTGTFPFF	TGTGCCAGCAGTCCTTCCGGGACAGGGACATTTCCGTTCTTC
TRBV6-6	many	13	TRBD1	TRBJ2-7	CASVGTGAYEQYF	TGTGCCAGCGTGGGGACAGGGGCCTACGAGCAGTACTTC
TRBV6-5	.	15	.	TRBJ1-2	CASSLDRKANYGYTF	TGTGCCAGCAGTCTAGACAGGAAAGCTAACTATGGCTACACCTTC
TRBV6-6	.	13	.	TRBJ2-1	CASSYSRGNEQFF	TGTGCCAGCAGTTACTCGAGAGGGAATGAGCAGTTCTTC
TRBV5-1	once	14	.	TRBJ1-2	CASSTASGVEGYTF	TGCGCCAGCAGCACCGCCTCGGGGGTAGAAGGCTACACCTTC
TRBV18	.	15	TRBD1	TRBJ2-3	CASSPGQQNTDTQYF	TGTGCCAGCTCACCGGGACAGCAAAACACAGATACGCAGTATTTT
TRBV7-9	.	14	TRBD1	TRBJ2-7	CASSPRDSAYEQYF	TGTGCCAGCAGCCCCCGGGACAGCGCCTACGAGCAGTACTTC
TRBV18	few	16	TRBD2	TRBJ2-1	CASSDGLAGTHNEQFF	TGTGCCAGCTCGGATGGACTAGCGGGGACTCACAATGAGCAGTTCTTC
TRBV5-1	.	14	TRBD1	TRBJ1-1	CASRGTGGTGEAFF	TGCGCCAGCAGGGGGACAGGGGGCACAGGAGAAGCTTTCTTT
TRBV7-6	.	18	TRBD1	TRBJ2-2	CASSLTDQGAVNTGELFF	TGTGCCAGCAGCTTAACAGACCAGGGGGCGGTTAACACCGGGGAGCTGTTTTTT
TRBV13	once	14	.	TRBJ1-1	CASRLGGPNTEAFF	TGTGCCAGCAGATTGGGGGGGCCGAACACTGAAGCTTTCTTT